The 26 T cell receptor beta chains listed next were all sequenced from one sample in a study of blood T cell repertoires in COVID-19. Assay: immunoSEQ multiplex PCR; the TCRdb copy retains only in-frame clones and omits some. The data contain approximately 83,000 clones, about 85% of them singletons. What was sequenced was peripheral blood. The receptors derive from a man aged 45 to 65 with acute or convalescent COVID-19.

This chain links TRBV6-6 with TRBJ1-6, with D uncertain. Germline values: CDR1 MNHNY, CDR2 SVGAGI (reference sequence). V dropped 7 bases and J dropped 2 bases, with 12 bases sitting between them. CDR3 length: 15 amino acids. In DNA form, the CDR3 reads TGTGCCAGCACCCCAAATACAGCCTATAATTCACCCCTCCACTTT. Amino acids: CASTPNTAYNSPLHF.

The chain employs TRBV7-9 and TRBJ2-7; unclear D gene. The length of the CDR3 is 13 residues. CDR1 is SEHNR, CDR2 FQNEAQ, per germline (reference sequence). V lost 6 bases, J lost 2 bases, and 11 bases lay in between. The CDR3 region is CASRNDGAYEQYF. In nucleotides, the CDR3 is TGTGCCAGCAGAAACGATGGAGCCTACGAGCAGTACTTC.

The chain recombines TRBV5-6 with TRBJ2-2, with TRBD1 matching over 9 bases. V shed 4 bases, J shed 4 bases, and the junction held 8 bases outside the gene matches. Germline V gene sequence: CDR1 SGHDT, CDR2 YYEEEE. The CDR3 has 16 amino acids. The CDR3 protein is CASSDKQGASTGELFF. The CDR3 region has the DNA TGTGCCAGCAGCGACAAACAGGGGGCGAGCACCGGGGAGCTGTTTTTT.

The rearrangement uses TRBV28 and TRBJ2-5, with D perhaps TRBD1 (6 bases). Looked up from germline, CDR1 is MDHEN and CDR2 is SYDVKM. The CDR3 runs 14 residues. Trimming left V 5 bases short and J 2 bases short, with 12 bases between. The CDR3: CASSKGQQQETQYF. The CDR3, as DNA: TGTGCCAGCAGTAAAGGACAGCAACAAGAGACCCAGTACTTC.

V and J are TRBV5-1 and TRBJ2-7; 10 nucleotides match TRBD1. J gave up 6 bases and V 0 bases, and 9 bases lay outside the gene matches. Per germline, CDR1 SGHRS and CDR2 YFSETQ. CDR3 length: 16 residues. The DNA of the CDR3 is TGCGCCAGCAGCTTGGCCCCCGGACAGGGGGGCACCGAGCAGTACTTC. This translates into CASSLAPGQGGTEQYF. Variable domain in full (rest from reference TRBV5-1 and TRBJ2-7): KAGVTQTPRYLIKTRGQQVTLSCSPISGHRSVSWYQQTPGQGLQFLFEYFSETQRNKGNFPGRFSGRQFSNSRSEMNVSTLELGDSALYLCASSLAPGQGGTEQYFGPGTRLTVT.

This clone has just one count. The chain uses TRBV30 and TRBJ1-2; D is ambiguous. V was pared by 6 bases and J by 2 bases, with 13 bases between. CDR1 GTSNPN and CDR2 SVGIG come from the germline V gene (reference sequence). This CDR3 region has 13 residues. This CDR3 reads CACPRSGNYGYTF. In DNA form, the CDR3 reads TGTGCCTGCCCACGGTCCGGGAACTATGGCTACACCTTC.

This clone was detected once. Different DNA sequences within this sample yield the same CDR3. The chain uses TRBV30 and TRBJ1-1, with D maybe TRBD1 (6 bases). Germline V gene sequence: CDR1 GTSNPN, CDR2 SVGIG (reference sequence). This CDR3 region has 14 residues. Between the trimmed V and J ends, which lost 1 base and 0 bases, there was a span of 9 bases. The CDR3 region is CAWSDQGLNTEAFF. CDR3 nucleotide sequence: TGTGCCTGGAGTGATCAGGGGCTGAACACTGAAGCTTTCTTT.

This chain joins TRBV18 and TRBJ2-7; 7 positions agree with TRBD1. V lost 3 bases to trimming and J lost 0 bases; unmatched junction nucleotides: 5. Germline V gives CDR1 KGHSH, CDR2 LQKENI. The CDR3 extends over 15 amino acids. The CDR3 coding sequence is TGTGCCAGCTCACCTTCGGGACAGAGCTCCTACGAGCAGTACTTC. Protein sequence: CASSPSGQSSYEQYF.

The gene calls are TRBV6-5 and TRBJ1-5; tentatively, D is TRBD1 (5 bases). V was clipped by 7 bases and J by 0 bases, with 13 bases between them. CDR3 length equals 15 residues. The V gene's germline CDR1 is MNHEY and CDR2 SVGAGI. Here the CDR3 reads CASKDGGSSNQPQHF. CDR3 sequence (DNA): TGTGCCAGCAAGGACGGGGGGTCTAGCAATCAGCCCCAGCATTTT.

J is TRBJ2-7 and V is TRBV5-5; TRBD2 matches 10 bases. There are 15 residues in the CDR3. J gave up 7 bases and V 4 bases, and 11 bases lay outside the gene matches. Germline V gives CDR1 SGHKS, CDR2 YYEKEE (reference sequence). DNA for the CDR3: TGTGCCAGCAGCCCCCCCGGAGCGGGAGGGGAGGAGCAGTACTTC. Amino acid sequence: CASSPPGAGGEEQYF.

This clone was picked up a small number of times. The V call is TRBV19, the J call TRBJ2-3, with 7 bases fitting TRBD2. Germline values: CDR1 LNHDA, CDR2 SQIVND (reference sequence). The V and J ends lost 4 bases and 2 bases, in that order; junction bases with no gene match: 9. There are 16 residues in the CDR3. CDR3 in DNA: TGTGCCAGTAGTAAGATGGGAGGGCCGGTCACAGATACGCAGTATTTT. Residues: CASSKMGGPVTDTQYF.

The chain has TRBV6-1 and TRBJ1-3; 7 bases match TRBD1. V lost 3 bases, J lost 0 bases, and 2 bases stayed unmatched. Germline CDR1 is MNHNS and CDR2 is SASEGT. The CDR3 loop spans 15 amino acids. The chain's CDR3 is CASSDRGLSGNTIYF. In DNA, the CDR3 is TGTGCCAGCAGTGATAGGGGGCTCTCTGGAAACACCATATATTTT.

V and J are TRBV4-2 and TRBJ1-2, with 8 bases lining up with TRBD1. Germline CDR1 is LGHNA and CDR2 is YNFKEQ. V lost 2 bases to trimming and J lost 3 bases; unmatched junction nucleotides: 5. This CDR3 is built from 15 residues. The CDR3 loop is CASSQSQGDYYGYTF. The CDR3 coding sequence is TGTGCCAGCAGCCAATCACAGGGGGACTACTATGGCTACACCTTC.

The chain combines TRBV5-1 with TRBJ2-7; 13 nucleotides agree with TRBD2. Germline CDR1 SGHRS, CDR2 YFSETQ. CDR3 length equals 17 residues. V lost 6 bases, J lost 6 bases, and 15 bases stayed unmatched. The CDR3 region has the DNA TGCGCCAGCACCGCGATAGGACTAGCGGGAGCCCTACTCGAGCAGTACTTC. It codes for CASTAIGLAGALLEQYF. Full variable domain (outside the CDR3, taken from reference TRBV5-1 and TRBJ2-7): KAGVTQTPRYLIKTRGQQVTLSCSPISGHRSVSWYQQTPGQGLQFLFEYFSETQRNKGNFPGRFSGRQFSNSRSEMNVSTLELGDSALYLCASTAIGLAGALLEQYFGPGTRLTVT.

This CDR3 is CARSLGPPDSSYGYTF. Written as DNA, the CDR3 is TGTGCCAGAAGCCTGGGGCCGCCGGACAGTTCCTATGGCTACACCTTC. This sequence joins TRBV5-3 and TRBJ1-2; a weak D match, TRBD1 (6 bases). TRBV5-3 is placed among ORFs of uncertain function. Trimming took 4 bases from V and 4 from J, leaving 20 bases between them. CDR3 length: 16 amino acids.

This chain uses TRBV3-1 (or the pseudogene TRBV3-2) with TRBJ2-5; 10 nucleotides agree with TRBD2. The junction had 8 bases not matched to a gene; V was cut back by 2 bases and J by 5 bases. The CDR3 runs to 16 residues. Germline V gene sequence: CDR1 LGHDT, CDR2 YNNKEL (reference sequence). CDR3 protein: CASSQYTSGMGETQYF. The DNA for the CDR3 is TGTGCCAGCAGCCAATATACTAGCGGGATGGGGGAGACCCAGTACTTC.

V is TRBV28 and J is TRBJ2-5; TRBD2 aligns across 9 bases. Germline values: CDR1 MDHEN, CDR2 SYDVKM. V was clipped by 8 bases and J by 4 bases; unmatched bases: 11. The CDR3 loop spans 15 amino acids. The CDR3 reads CASLKLAGAGETQYF. CDR3 in DNA: TGTGCCAGCCTTAAGTTAGCGGGAGCTGGAGAGACCCAGTACTTC.

This clone was found a few times. Here the CDR3 reads CASSMGGSGANVLTF. DNA of the CDR3: TGTGCCAGTAGTATGGGGGGGTCTGGGGCCAACGTCCTGACTTTC. V gene TRBV19 combines with J gene TRBJ2-6; 7 bases align to TRBD2. The CDR3 sequence is 15 residues long. Unmatched junction bases numbered 0, after V lost 3 bases and J lost 1 base. In germline, CDR1 is LNHDA, CDR2 SQIVND (reference sequence).

This chain links TRBV28 with TRBJ2-7; D is undetermined. The germline gives CDR1 MDHEN, CDR2 SYDVKM. The CDR3 length is 14 residues. Trimming shortened V by 3 bases and J by 0 bases, and 9 bases separated the two germline ends. CDR3 protein: CASSLRRFSYEQYF. CDR3 nucleotides: TGTGCCAGCAGTTTGCGGCGGTTCTCCTACGAGCAGTACTTC.

The V and J genes are TRBV24-1 and TRBJ1-1, with D possibly TRBD1 on 6 matching bases. The CDR3 has 17 residues. V lost 1 base and J lost 4, with 18 bases in between. CDR1 and CDR2 from the germline V gene are KGHDR and SFDVKD. The CDR3 loop reads CATSDLNEETGITEAFF. CDR3 nucleotide sequence: TGTGCCACCAGTGATTTAAACGAGGAGACAGGTATCACTGAAGCTTTCTTT.

The CDR3 DNA reads as TGTGCCAGTAGCCCTATCAATCAGCCCCAGCATTTT. Amino acid sequence: CASSPINQPQHF. The chain carries TRBV19 and TRBJ1-5, with D unresolved. CDR1 LNHDA and CDR2 SQIVND come from the germline V gene (reference sequence). This CDR3 contains 12 residues. The V end was cut by 6 bases, the J end by 3 bases, with 6 bases between. Looking up the rest from reference TRBV19 and TRBJ1-5 gives the full variable domain: DGGITQSPKYLFRKEGQNVTLSCEQNLNHDAMYWYRQDPGQGLRLIYYSQIVNDFQKGDIAEGYSVSREKKESFPLTVTSAQKNPTAFYLCASSPINQPQHFGDGTRLSIL.

The V gene is TRBV7-2, the J gene TRBJ2-7, with D possibly matching TRBD2 (6 bases). Trimming pared 5 bases from V and 3 bases from J, leaving 20 bases between. CDR1 and CDR2 (germline): SGHTA, FQGNSA. The CDR3 spans 16 residues. In DNA, the CDR3 is TGTGCCAGCAGCCCTGGCGGTAGCGGTGTGAACTACGAGCAGTACTTC. Translated, it gives CASSPGGSGVNYEQYF.

This chain joins TRBV19 and TRBJ2-7, with 11 bases fitting TRBD1. The CDR3 extends over 15 amino acids. The germline CDR1 and CDR2 sequences are LNHDA and SQIVND (reference sequence). The V gene end was trimmed by 5 bases and the J gene end by 2 bases; junction bases not matched to a gene: 5. In nucleotides, the CDR3 is TGTGCCAGTAGTGCGGGACAGGGGGAGACCTACGAGCAGTACTTC. This sequence encodes CASSAGQGETYEQYF.

Comment on this clone: Without the conserved terminal phenylalanine or tryptophan, this CDR3 likely stems from a read error. Because the CDR3's place on the DNA is in doubt, the DNA is left out and the CDR3 is given as listed by TCRdb. V is TRBV30 and J is TRBJ2-7; TRBD1 reflects the table's D call only, with no check against the DNA. Germline values: CDR1 GTSNPN, CDR2 SVGIG (reference sequence). The CDR3 has 11 residues if both end residues are counted. This chain's CDR3 is CAWSVAGPPCL.

The chain couples TRBV5-6 to TRBJ2-7, with D tentatively TRBD2 (5 bases). The CDR3 extends over 16 amino acids. V shed 3 bases and J shed 1 base, with 17 bases lying between them. CDR1 is SGHDT, CDR2 YYEEEE, per germline. This CDR3 is CASSWFSVSGSYEQYF. The CDR3 DNA follows: TGTGCCAGCAGCTGGTTTAGCGTCTCGGGGTCCTACGAGCAGTACTTC. The complete variable domain, with remaining parts taken from reference TRBV5-6 and TRBJ2-7, reads DAGVTQSPTHLIKTRGQQVTLRCSPKSGHDTVSWYQQALGQGPQFIFQYYEEEERQRGNFPDRFSGHQFPNYSSELNVNALLLGDSALYLCASSWFSVSGSYEQYFGPGTRLTVT.

Concerning this clone itself: Additional DNA sequences in this sample encode the identical CDR3. The chain carries TRBV5-1 and TRBJ2-3; 12 bases line up with TRBD2. The CDR3 runs 16 residues. Trimming at V came to 0 bases and at J to 1 base, leaving 0 bases not matched to a gene. Germline V lookup: CDR1 SGHRS, CDR2 YFSETQ. The CDR3 here is CASSLGTSGGTDTQYF. CDR3 in DNA: TGCGCCAGCAGCTTGGGGACTAGCGGGGGCACAGATACGCAGTATTTT.